The T cell receptor (beta chain) described here comes from a study of blood T cell repertoires in COVID-19. As for the study in general: Sources were T cells, B-cell-depleted T cells, or PBMCs; the material itself was cDNA or gDNA.

TCRdb keeps only in-frame clones here, not all; method: immunoSEQ multiplex PCR. The sample contains 210,000 or so clones, around 80% of which appear only once. Residents of around 24 US areas, aged roughly 18 to 95 years, made up the participants. Which cohort a participant joined came from the clinical history participants gave. Germline V gene lookup returns CDR1 SGHRS and CDR2 YFSETQ. The V and J ends lost 0 bases and 4 bases respectively, with 8 bases between them. The CDR3 loop spans 13 amino acids. In its sample, this clone was seen once. The V call is TRBV5-1, the J call TRBJ2-7; D not resolved. Sequencing was performed on PBMCs or T cells enriched from blood (not recorded which). The sequence was obtained from a woman aged 40 to 50 with acute COVID-19. CDR3 coding DNA: TGCGCCAGCAGCTTGGACAGTTTTTACGAGCAGTACTTC. It yields the protein CASSLDSFYEQYF.